This TCR beta chain was sequenced for a study of blood T cell repertoires in COVID-19 (dated by TCRdb to 2018 to 2020). Looking at the study overall: Samples from collaborators originated in the United States, Italy and Spain and spanned both the acute and convalescent phases of COVID-19. HLA class I and class II types, where available, came from metadata supplied by the sample provider rather than from assay-based typing. The samples were drawn from the first 160 participants of the ongoing ImmuneRACE study and from some 1,300 subjects provided by 6 global collaborators. The prospective study material was composed of cDNA or gDNA derived from T cells, B-cell-depleted T cells, or PBMCs. Sample metadata almost always included a de-identified subject ID, COVID-19 status, age in years and sex. The dataset comprised deeply sampled blood TCRbeta repertoires from subjects exposed to, actively infected with, or recovered from COVID-19. The repertoires were released in a freely available public database intended as a resource for research on the immune response to SARS-CoV-2. Results the study describes overall, beyond this receptor: The quantity of clinical and demographic metadata differed by source and by participant and was supplied without curation.

TCRbeta CDR3 regions were amplified from genomic DNA by means of the immunoSEQ Assay, a bias-controlled multiplex PCR. The original methods were these. Nucleated cell counts per sample were estimated from amplification of reference gene primers within the assay. Sequence reads were collapsed and filtered to measure the absolute abundance of every unique TCRbeta CDR3 rearrangement. Productive Simpson clonality was computed per sample as the square root of Simpson's diversity index over productive rearrangements. TCRdb's version of the immuneACCESS table is confined to in-frame rearrangements and falls short of the full clone set. An unresolved V gene accounts for under half of the shortfall where checked; the remainder is of unknown origin. D and trimming were read from the DNA, whereas the V and J calls and clone size are those reported in that table. The sample has about 480,000 clones on record, 88% of them singletons. Together, the top ten hold over 1.5% of the sample.

The germline V gene gives CDR1 as SGHTA and CDR2 as FQGNSA. Trimming accounts for 5 bases at V and 1 base at J, while the number of junction bases matched to no gene is 7. From the cysteine through the phenylalanine, the CDR3 covers 15 amino acids. The entry retains the CDR3 DNA only, 45 bases that are in frame from base 1. Participants in the prospective study were aged about 18 to 100 years, lived in under 30 United States geographic areas, and enrolled through a virtual design. To assign participants to cohorts, the prospective study relied on clinical history that participants themselves reported in a screening survey and a study questionnaire. Recovered participants in ImmuneRACE Cohort 3 were defined by two consecutive negative NP/OP PCR tests, clearance by a healthcare professional, or resolution of symptoms. In the prospective study, mobile phlebotomists collected whole blood, serum and a nasopharyngeal or oropharyngeal swab from each participant. Prospective study participants could optionally give additional blood draws and questionnaires over an approximately 2-month period. Before DNA extraction, blood samples from the prospective study were shipped at room temperature or frozen.

For this clone: Its antigen is not yet known. No much larger clone exists at a distance of one base, and base qualities are not known.

Recombination linked TRBV7-2 to TRBJ2-7, and TRBD1 aligns with 8 junction nucleotides. This sequence was found in a middle-aged woman who had recovered from COVID-19. The sample comprised PBMCs or T cells enriched from blood (not recorded which). The CDR3 protein is CASSLRTGISYEQYF. The base sequence is TGTGCCAGCAGCCTCAGGACAGGGATATCCTACGAGCAGTACTTC.